This TCR beta chain derives from a study of shared T cell receptors in the human thymus. Generated by immunoSEQ multiplex PCR, the TCRdb table keeps only in-frame clones and is missing some. The sample has under 450,000 clones, 95% seen once. The CDR3 totals 15 residues. Germline CDR1 and CDR2: SGDLS and YYNGEE. The junction had 5 bases not matched to a gene; V was cut back by 0 bases and J by 4 bases. The sequence derives from a human donor. The specimen was thymocytes. The chain employs TRBV9 and TRBJ1-2, with 8 bases that match TRBD1. The CDR3 region is CASSVGRRGLYGYTF. DNA of the CDR3: TGTGCCAGCAGCGTAGGTCGCAGGGGGCTCTATGGCTACACCTTC. The entire variable domain, with the rest obtained from reference TRBV9 and TRBJ1-2, is as follows: DSGVTQTPKHLITATGQRVTLRCSPRSGDLSVYWYQQSLDQGLQFLIQYYNGEERAKGNILERFSAQQFPDLHSELNLSSLELGDSALYFCASSVGRRGLYGYTFGSGTRLTVV.